This T cell receptor beta chain was observed in a study of spatial heterogeneity in lung cancer. TCRdb reprocessed the 5' RACE reads with MiXCR, giving one entry per CDR3 protein. Of 15,000 or so distinct CDR3 sequences listed, 4.7% were seen once; the top ten hold approximately 20%. This clonotype occurred many times. Its antigen is currently unknown. Within a library made for alpha chains, this beta chain is off target, and its count is uninformative. Germline V gene sequence: CDR1 MNHEY, CDR2 SVGAGI. With 2 bases removed from V and 4 bases from J, the gap between germline ends came to 15 bases. CDR3 length: 16 amino acids. Whole-study results and caveats: Tumors with more nonsynonymous mutations had more expanded intratumoral alpha and beta TCRs.

Sample time point: sample taken at primary tumor resection. The donors, fewer than 90 patients with untreated early-stage non-small cell lung cancer, provided the samples. Tumor, nontumor lung or frozen PBMC supplied whole RNA that was sequenced unsorted. The chain uses TRBV6-5 and TRBJ2-1, with D perhaps TRBD1 or TRBD2 (5 bases each). This receptor was obtained from a female donor with early-stage non-small cell lung cancer. Specimen: lung tumor tissue, collected at surgery. The CDR3 region is CASSYVTPEGYNEQFF. In DNA, the CDR3 is TGTGCCAGCAGTTACGTCACTCCCGAGGGGTACAATGAGCAGTTCTTC.